This entry concerns a single T cell receptor (beta chain). The data were taken from a study of blood T cell repertoires in COVID-19. Trimming removed 2 bases from V and 4 bases from J; junction bases left unmatched: 7. The CDR3 covers 15 residues. Germline CDR1 reads MNHEY; CDR2 reads SVGAGI. Assay used: immunoSEQ multiplex PCR; TCRdb lists only in-frame clones, some missing. Of about 77,000 clones listed, over 85% are singletons. This chain uses TRBV6-5 with TRBJ1-1; 7 positions match TRBD1. The material sequenced was peripheral blood. The TCR sequence derives from a woman older than 75 with active or convalescent COVID-19. CDR3 in amino acids: CASSYGGGGITEAFF. CDR3 coding DNA: TGTGCCAGCAGTTACGGCGGAGGGGGCATCACTGAAGCTTTCTTT.